One T cell receptor (beta chain) is described in this entry. Per germline, CDR1 LNHDA and CDR2 SQIVND (reference sequence). The V gene end was trimmed by 3 bases and the J gene end by 3 bases; junction bases not matched to a gene: 7. This CDR3 has 15 amino acids. This sample is part of a study of shared clonotypes between healthy human individuals. Here immunoSEQ multiplex PCR was the method, and the copy in TCRdb shows in-frame clones only, minus some. The data show roughly 2 million clones, approximately 94% seen once. The chain carries TRBV19 and TRBJ1-1; 7 bases fit TRBD1. The clonotype comes from a man aged 18 to 30 in good health. Sequenced sample: naive CD4+ T cells sorted from blood. Noted subset: CD45RA+ positively selected. The CDR3 DNA is TGTGCCAGTAGTATTTCCTGGGACAGTTACACTGAAGCTTTCTTT. Amino acid sequence: CASSISWDSYTEAFF.